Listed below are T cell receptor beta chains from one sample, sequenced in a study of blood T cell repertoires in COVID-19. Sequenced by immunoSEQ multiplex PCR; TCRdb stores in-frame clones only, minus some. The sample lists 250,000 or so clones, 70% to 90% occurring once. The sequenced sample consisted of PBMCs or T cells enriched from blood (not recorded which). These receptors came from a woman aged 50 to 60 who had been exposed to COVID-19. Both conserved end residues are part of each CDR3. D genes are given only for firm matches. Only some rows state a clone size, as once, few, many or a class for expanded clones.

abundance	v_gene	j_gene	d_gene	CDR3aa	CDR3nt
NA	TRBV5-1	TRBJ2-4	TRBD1	CASSLGTGRNIQYF	TGCGCCAGCAGCTTGGGGACAGGGAGAAACATTCAGTACTTC
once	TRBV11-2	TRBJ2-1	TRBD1	CASSPPTGTGFTYNEQFF	TGTGCCAGCAGCCCCCCTACTGGGACAGGTTTTACCTACAATGAGCAGTTCTTC
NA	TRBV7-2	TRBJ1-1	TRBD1	CASSSRDRGPEAFF	TGTGCCAGCAGCTCCCGGGACAGGGGTCCTGAAGCTTTCTTT
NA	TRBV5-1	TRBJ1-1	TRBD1	CASSYGQGGTEAFF	TGCGCCAGCAGTTACGGACAGGGGGGCACTGAAGCTTTCTTT
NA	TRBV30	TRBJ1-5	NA	CAWSRSGAGRVQPQHF	TGTGCCTGGAGCAGATCAGGGGCAGGGAGGGTTCAGCCCCAGCATTTT
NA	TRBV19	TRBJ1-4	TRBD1	CASSSRTGGVEKLFF	TGTGCCAGTAGTTCCCGGACAGGGGGCGTAGAAAAACTGTTTTTT
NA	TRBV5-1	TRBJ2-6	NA	CASSFGLYSGANVLTF	TGCGCCAGCAGCTTTGGTCTCTACTCTGGGGCCAACGTCCTGACTTTC
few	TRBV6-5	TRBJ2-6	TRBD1	CASRWTGNSGANVLTF	TGTGCCAGCCGTTGGACAGGGAACTCTGGGGCCAACGTCCTGACTTTC
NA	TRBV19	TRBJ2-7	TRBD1	CASSRGQGSYEQYF	TGTGCCAGTAGTAGAGGACAGGGCTCCTACGAGCAGTACTTC
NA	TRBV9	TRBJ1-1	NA	CASSVSLDTEAFF	TGTGCCAGCAGCGTGTCCCTAGACACTGAAGCTTTCTTT
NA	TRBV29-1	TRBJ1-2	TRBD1	CSVEKGTAEGGYTF	TGCAGCGTAGAAAAAGGGACAGCTGAAGGGGGCTACACCTTC
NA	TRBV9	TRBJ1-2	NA	CASSARGGHGYTF	TGTGCCAGCAGCGCCCGGGGAGGGCATGGCTACACCTTC
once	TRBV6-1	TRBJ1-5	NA	CASSEGPDQPQHF	TGTGCCAGCAGTGAAGGGCCCGATCAGCCCCAGCATTTT
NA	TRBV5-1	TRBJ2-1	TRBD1	CASSLALRQGADEQFF	TGCGCCAGCAGCTTGGCCCTCCGACAGGGGGCCGATGAGCAGTTCTTC
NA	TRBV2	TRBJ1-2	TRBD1	CDKRGARQGSYGYTF	TGTGACAAGCGCGGGGCCCGACAGGGTTCCTATGGCTACACCTTC
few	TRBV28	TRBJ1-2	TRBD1	CASSLWEGANYGYTF	TGTGCCAGCAGTTTATGGGAGGGGGCCAACTATGGCTACACCTTC
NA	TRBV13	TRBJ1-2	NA	CASSLSGARGYTF	TGTGCCAGCAGCTTAAGCGGGGCAAGGGGCTACACCTTC
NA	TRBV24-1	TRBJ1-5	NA	CATRVRGDNQPQHF	TGTGCCACCAGGGTCCGGGGGGACAATCAGCCCCAGCATTTT
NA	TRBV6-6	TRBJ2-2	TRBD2	CASRPPGTSTGELFF	TGTGCCAGCAGACCCCCCGGGACTAGCACCGGGGAGCTGTTTTTT
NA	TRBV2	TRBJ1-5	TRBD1	CASTWDRGQNQPQHF	TGTGCCAGCACCTGGGACAGGGGGCAAAATCAGCCCCAGCATTTT
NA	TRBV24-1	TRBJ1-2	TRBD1	CATSRDSGYGYTF	TGTGCCACCAGTCGGGACAGCGGCTATGGCTACACCTTC
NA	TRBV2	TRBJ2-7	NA	CASIGRGSEQYF	TGTGCCAGCATAGGGCGGGGAAGTGAGCAGTACTTC
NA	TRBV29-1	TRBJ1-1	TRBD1	CSVKHRGDTEAFF	TGCAGCGTCAAACACAGGGGGGACACTGAAGCTTTCTTT
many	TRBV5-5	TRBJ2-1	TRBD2	CASSTSTSSEFF	TGTGCCAGCAGCACCTCGACTAGCTCGGAGTTCTTC
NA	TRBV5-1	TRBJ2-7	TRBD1	CASSLKAGGSYEQYF	TGCGCCAGCAGCTTGAAGGCAGGGGGTTCCTACGAGCAGTACTTC
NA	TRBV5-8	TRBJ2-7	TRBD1	CASSFGGPGGREQYF	TGTGCCAGCAGCTTCGGTGGGCCAGGGGGCAGGGAGCAGTACTTC